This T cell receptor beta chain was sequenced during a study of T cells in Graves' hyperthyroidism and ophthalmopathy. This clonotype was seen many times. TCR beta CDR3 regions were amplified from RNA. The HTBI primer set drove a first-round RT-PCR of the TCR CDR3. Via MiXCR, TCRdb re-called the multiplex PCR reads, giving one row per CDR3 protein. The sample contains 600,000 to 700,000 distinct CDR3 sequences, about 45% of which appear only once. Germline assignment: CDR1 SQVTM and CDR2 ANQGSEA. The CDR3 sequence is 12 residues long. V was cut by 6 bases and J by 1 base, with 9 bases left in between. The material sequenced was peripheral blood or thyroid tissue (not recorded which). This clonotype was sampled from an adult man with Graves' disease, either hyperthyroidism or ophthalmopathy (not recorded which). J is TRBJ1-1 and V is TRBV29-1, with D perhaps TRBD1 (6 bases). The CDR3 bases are TGCAGCGTGATACAGGGGAACACTGAAGCTTTCTTT. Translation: CSVIQGNTEAFF.